Here is one T cell receptor (beta chain) with its context. The sample belongs to a study of blood T cell repertoires in COVID-19. About the study: Acute-phase and convalescent COVID-19 samples originated in the United States, Italy and Spain.

The CDR3 consists of 16 residues. CDR1 is MGHRA, CDR2 YSYEKL, per germline. Trimming removed 5 bases from V and 2 bases from J, with 16 bases in between. Participants reported their clinical history, and cohort assignment relied on those reports. The protocol was immunoSEQ multiplex PCR, while the TCRdb copy is restricted to in-frame clones and leaves out a portion. Counted here are about 250,000 clones, under 90% occurring once; the ten biggest clones make up more than 1.5%. Sequenced material: PBMCs or T cells enriched from blood (not recorded which). The sequence derives from a man aged 40-50 years who had recovered from COVID-19. The chain employs TRBV4-1 and TRBJ1-5; D may be TRBD1 (6 bases). CDR3 nucleotides: TGCGCCAGCAGCTCTGTCCAGGGGCTTGGCAATCAGCCCCAGCATTTT. Its protein product is CASSSVQGLGNQPQHF.